The sequence of this T cell receptor beta chain was determined in a study of blood T cell repertoires in COVID-19. The CDR3 is 15 amino acids. Germline V gene lookup returns CDR1 SGHDN and CDR2 FVKESK. Trimming took off 3 bases at V and 0 bases at J, with 12 bases between the two ends. This clone has more than one count but fewer than ten. The repertoire was sequenced with immunoSEQ multiplex PCR; TCRdb's copy has only in-frame clones and lacks some. The sample lists a few hundred thousand clones, over 75% occurring once. Study members were between about 18 and 90 years old and lived in about two dozen US regions.

The J gene is TRBJ2-7, the V gene TRBV14; D unresolved. Sequencing input: PBMCs or T cells enriched from blood (not recorded which). This sequence originates from a man aged 30 to 45 who had recovered from COVID-19. The CDR3: CASSQSFPGSYEQYF. Written as DNA, the CDR3 is TGTGCCAGCAGCCAGTCATTCCCGGGCTCCTACGAGCAGTACTTC.